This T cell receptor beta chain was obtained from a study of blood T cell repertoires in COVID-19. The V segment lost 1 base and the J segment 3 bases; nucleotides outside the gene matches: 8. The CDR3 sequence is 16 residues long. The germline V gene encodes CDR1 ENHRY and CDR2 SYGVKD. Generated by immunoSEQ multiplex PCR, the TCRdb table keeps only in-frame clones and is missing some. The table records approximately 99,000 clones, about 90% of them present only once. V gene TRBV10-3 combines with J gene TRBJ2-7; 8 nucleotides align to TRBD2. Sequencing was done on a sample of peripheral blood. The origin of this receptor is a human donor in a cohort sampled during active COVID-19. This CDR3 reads CAISEFSGTRDYEQYF. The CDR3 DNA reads TGTGCCATCAGTGAGTTTAGTGGGACTAGAGACTACGAGCAGTACTTC.